The rows below give T cell receptor beta chains drawn from one sample of a study of CD8 T cells in ankylosing spondylitis. TCRdb redid the calling of the 5' RACE reads with MiXCR, one entry per CDR3 protein. This repertoire shows about 500,000 distinct CDR3 sequences, approximately 12% found once; its top ten account for almost 7%. Specimen: blood, either unsorted or a sorted T cell fraction (not recorded which). The receptors were sampled from a male donor with ankylosing spondylitis. The CDR3 runs from the conserved cysteine through the conserved F or W.

v_call	cdr3_aa
TRBV20-1	CSASRTSGTGELFF
TRBV6-4	CASSDSTGLGLYEQFF
TRBV6-4	CASGNRGNEQFF
TRBV5-1	CASSPGAALITDTQYF
TRBV20-1	CSARDRTGPTDTQYF
TRBV12-3/TRBV12-4	CASKRGAGYEQYF
TRBV20-1	CSASPPLAGLTDTQYF
TRBV12-3/TRBV12-4	CASSFGQALNGAFF
TRBV29-1	CSVGDIYQETQYF
TRBV11-2	CASQERGTGELFF
TRBV5-1	CASSLVTGRRSDTEAFF
TRBV3-1	CASSQSSGGYNEQFF
TRBV29-1	CSVDEGAFF
TRBV6-2/TRBV6-3	CASSRGQGARNQPQHF
TRBV24-1	CATSDIPGAAGGTDTQYF
TRBV19	CASTPTSWVGAFF
TRBV2	CASSLRADGYTF
TRBV29-1	CSVSDLRDLNTGELFF
TRBV11-2	CASSSVVLVKQYF
TRBV5-1	CASSLEADHSYNEQFF
TRBV27	CASSFRGLSHGYTF
TRBV10-3	CAIRGSYNEQFF
TRBV6-1	CASTSRNSNQPQHF
TRBV20-1	CSASDSNYEQYF
TRBV9	CASSASRGSSYNEQFF
TRBV15	CATSSNGAGWPFF
TRBV5-1	CASSPRGIGRGRDEQYF
TRBV7-8	CASSLGRVGNQPQHF
TRBV2	CASSEREGAANYGYTF
TRBV30	CAWSSTGVVTLHF
TRBV5-1	CASSSAYQETQYF
TRBV28	CASSSSFRGAGRGYTF
TRBV25-1	CASSETSSGNTIYF
TRBV27	CASIFTGQESSYEQYF
TRBV29-1	CSVGTSGATGELFF
TRBV28	CASSFPGVAEAFF
TRBV20-1	CSASGLNYEQYF
TRBV12-3/TRBV12-4	CASSLTGDQPQHF
TRBV13	CASSFRGLEETQYF
TRBV12-3/TRBV12-4	CASSLVASYGYTF